This T cell receptor beta chain was sequenced for a study of T cell repertoires in cytomegalovirus infection. Study background: CMV infection together with matching HLA type was indicated by public TCR beta signatures.

A few counts support this clonotype. Its target is not known. Study findings and constraints: CMV-specific TCR beta clonotypes restricted by HLA-C were the ones dominating the ex vivo response. Identification of carriers of CMV plus the relevant HLA was performed using cumulative public TCR beta family frequency.

Germline assignment: CDR1 SGHVS and CDR2 FQNEAQ. The CDR3 loop spans 18 amino acids. With V trimmed by 5 bases and J by 6 bases, 17 bases remained unmatched. A single record per CDR3 protein comes from TCRdb applying MiXCR to the reads. Here the sample spans roughly 860,000 distinct CDR3 sequences, 32% being singletons. The J gene is TRBJ2-3, the V gene TRBV7-8, with 10 positions matching TRBD1. This receptor was identified in a human donor in good health (CMV status not recorded). Some clones in this sample may be carry-over from other donors' samples. The sequences come from cultured CD8+ T cells from PBMCs, collected from culture after CMV antigen stimulation. DNA of the CDR3: TGTGCCAGCAGCAGAACGACAGGGGGCAACCTTGATATGGATACGCAGTATTTT. Translated: CASSRTTGGNLDMDTQYF. The full variable domain, rest sourced from reference TRBV7-8 and TRBJ2-3, is GAGVSQSPRYKVAKRGQDVALRCDPISGHVSLFWYQQALGQGPEFLTYFQNEAQLDKSGLPSDRFFAERPEGSVSTLKIQRTQQEDSAVYLCASSRTTGGNLDMDTQYFGPGTRLTVL.